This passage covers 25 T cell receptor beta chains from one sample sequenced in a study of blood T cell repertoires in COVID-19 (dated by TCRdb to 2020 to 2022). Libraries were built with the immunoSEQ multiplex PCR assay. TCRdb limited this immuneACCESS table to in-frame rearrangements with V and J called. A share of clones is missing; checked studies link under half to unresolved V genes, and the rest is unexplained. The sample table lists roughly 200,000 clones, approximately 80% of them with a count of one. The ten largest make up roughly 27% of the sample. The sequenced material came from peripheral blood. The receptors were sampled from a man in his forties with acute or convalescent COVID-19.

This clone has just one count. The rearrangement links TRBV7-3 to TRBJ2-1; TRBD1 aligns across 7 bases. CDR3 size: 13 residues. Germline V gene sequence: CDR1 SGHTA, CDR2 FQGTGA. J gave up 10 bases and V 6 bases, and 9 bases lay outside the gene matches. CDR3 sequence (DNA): TGTGCCAGCAGTAGATACAGGGGAGACGAGCAGTTCTTC. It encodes CASSRYRGDEQFF.

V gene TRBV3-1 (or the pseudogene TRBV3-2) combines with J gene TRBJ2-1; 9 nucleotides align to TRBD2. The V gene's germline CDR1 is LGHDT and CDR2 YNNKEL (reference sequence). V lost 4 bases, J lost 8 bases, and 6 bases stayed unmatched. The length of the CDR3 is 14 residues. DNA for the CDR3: TGTGCCAGCAGCCTCAGCGGGAGGAGGGATGAGCAGTTCTTC. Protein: CASSLSGRRDEQFF.

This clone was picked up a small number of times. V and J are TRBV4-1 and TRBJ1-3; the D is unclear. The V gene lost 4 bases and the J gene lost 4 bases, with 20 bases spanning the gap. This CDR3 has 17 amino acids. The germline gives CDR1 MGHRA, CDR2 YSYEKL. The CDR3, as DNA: TGCGCCAGCAGCCCTGGGCCCAGCCTAACCTTAGGAAACACCATATATTTT. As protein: CASSPGPSLTLGNTIYF.

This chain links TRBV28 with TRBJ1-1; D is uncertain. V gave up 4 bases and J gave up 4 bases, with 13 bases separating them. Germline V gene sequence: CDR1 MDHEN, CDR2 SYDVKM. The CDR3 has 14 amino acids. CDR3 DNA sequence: TGTGCCAGCAGTTCCCAGGCCCACTTCACTGAAGCTTTCTTT. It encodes CASSSQAHFTEAFF.

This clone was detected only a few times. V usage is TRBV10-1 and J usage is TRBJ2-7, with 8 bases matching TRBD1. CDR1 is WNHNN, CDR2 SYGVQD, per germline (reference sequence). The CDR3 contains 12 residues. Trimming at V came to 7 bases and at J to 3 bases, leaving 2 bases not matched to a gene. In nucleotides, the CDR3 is TGCGCCAGCAATGGGACAGGCTACGAGCAGTACTTC. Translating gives CASNGTGYEQYF.

CDR3 sequence (DNA): TGTGCCTGGAGTGTAGACGGGAATCAGCCCCAGCATTTT. Residues: CAWSVDGNQPQHF. The chain links TRBV30 to TRBJ1-5; D gene uncertain. The CDR3 is 13 residues long. Germline V gene data show CDR1 as GTSNPN and CDR2 as SVGIG (reference sequence). V lost 0 bases, J lost 4 bases, and 7 bases lay in between.

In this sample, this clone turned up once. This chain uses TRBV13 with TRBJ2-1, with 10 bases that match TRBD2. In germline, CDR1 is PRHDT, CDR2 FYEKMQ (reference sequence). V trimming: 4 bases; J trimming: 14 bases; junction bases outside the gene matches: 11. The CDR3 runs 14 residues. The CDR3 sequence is CASSSGRLAGVKFF. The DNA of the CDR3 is TGTGCCAGCAGCTCGGGGCGGCTAGCGGGAGTAAAGTTCTTC.

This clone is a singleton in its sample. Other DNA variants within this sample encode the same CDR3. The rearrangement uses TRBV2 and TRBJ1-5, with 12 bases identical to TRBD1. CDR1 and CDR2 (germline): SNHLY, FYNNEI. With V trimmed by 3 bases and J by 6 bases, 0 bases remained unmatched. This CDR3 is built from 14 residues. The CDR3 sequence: CASSEGQGAQPQHF. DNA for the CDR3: TGTGCCAGCAGTGAGGGACAGGGGGCTCAGCCCCAGCATTTT.

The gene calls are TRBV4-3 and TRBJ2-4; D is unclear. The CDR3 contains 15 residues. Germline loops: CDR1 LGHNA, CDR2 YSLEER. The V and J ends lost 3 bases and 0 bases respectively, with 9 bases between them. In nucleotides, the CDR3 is TGCGCCAGCAGCCAGGGCGTTTTAGCCAAAAACATTCAGTACTTC. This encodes CASSQGVLAKNIQYF.

The CDR3 spells CASSRTGVGQPQHF. CDR3 nucleotide sequence: TGTGCCAGCAGCCGGACAGGGGTAGGGCAGCCCCAGCATTTT. The chain recombines TRBV5-4 with TRBJ1-5; 9 bases line up with TRBD1. This CDR3 spans 14 amino acids. CDR1 is SGHNT and CDR2 is YYREEE in the germline V gene (reference sequence). The junction had 6 bases not matched to a gene; V was cut back by 4 bases and J by 7 bases.

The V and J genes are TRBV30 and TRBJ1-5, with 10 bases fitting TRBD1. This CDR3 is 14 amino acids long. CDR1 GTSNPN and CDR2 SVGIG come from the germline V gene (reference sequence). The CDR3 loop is CACAVDRGNQPQHF. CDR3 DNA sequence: TGTGCTTGTGCGGTGGACAGGGGGAATCAGCCCCAGCATTTT.

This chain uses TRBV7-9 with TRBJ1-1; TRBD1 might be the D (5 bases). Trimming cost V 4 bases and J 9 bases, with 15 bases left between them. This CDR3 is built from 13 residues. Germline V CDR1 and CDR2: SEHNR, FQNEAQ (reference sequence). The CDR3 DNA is TGTGCCAGCAGCTCCCTCGCGGACACCCAAGCTTTCTTT. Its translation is CASSSLADTQAFF. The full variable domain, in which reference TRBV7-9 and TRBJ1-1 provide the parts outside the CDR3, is DTGVSQNPRHKITKRGQNVTFRCDPISEHNRLYWYRQTLGQGPEFLTYFQNEAQLEKSRLLSDRFSAERPKGSFSTLEIQRTEQGDSAMYLCASSSLADTQAFFGQGTRLTVV.

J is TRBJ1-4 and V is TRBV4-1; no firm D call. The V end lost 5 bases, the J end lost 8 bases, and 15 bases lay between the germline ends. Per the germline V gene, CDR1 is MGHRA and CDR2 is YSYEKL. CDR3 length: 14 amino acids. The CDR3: CASSKAGGSEKLFF. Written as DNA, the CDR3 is TGCGCCAGCAGCAAGGCAGGAGGGAGCGAAAAACTGTTTTTT.

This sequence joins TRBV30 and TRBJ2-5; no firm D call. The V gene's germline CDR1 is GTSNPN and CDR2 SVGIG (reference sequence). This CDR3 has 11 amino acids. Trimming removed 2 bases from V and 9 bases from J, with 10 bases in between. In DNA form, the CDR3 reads TGTGCCTGGAGTCTCGGTTCTGCCCAGTACTTC. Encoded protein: CAWSLGSAQYF. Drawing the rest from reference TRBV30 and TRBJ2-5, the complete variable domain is SQTIHQWPATLVQPVGSPLSLECTVEGTSNPNLYWYRQAAGRGLQLLFYSVGIGQISSEVPQNLSASRPQDRQFILSSKKLLLSDSGFYLCAWSLGSAQYFGPGTRLLVL.

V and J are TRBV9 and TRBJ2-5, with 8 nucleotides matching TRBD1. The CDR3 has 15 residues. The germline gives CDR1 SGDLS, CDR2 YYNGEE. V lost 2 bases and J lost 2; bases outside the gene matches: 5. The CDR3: CASSVQGAGQETQYF. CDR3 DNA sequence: TGTGCCAGCAGCGTTCAGGGGGCTGGACAAGAGACCCAGTACTTC.

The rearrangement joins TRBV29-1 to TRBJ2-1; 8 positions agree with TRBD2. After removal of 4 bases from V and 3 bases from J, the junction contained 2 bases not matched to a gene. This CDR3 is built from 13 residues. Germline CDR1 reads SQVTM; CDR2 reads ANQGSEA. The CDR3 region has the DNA TGCAGCGTTGGACTAGCGTTCTACAATGAGCAGTTCTTC. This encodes CSVGLAFYNEQFF.

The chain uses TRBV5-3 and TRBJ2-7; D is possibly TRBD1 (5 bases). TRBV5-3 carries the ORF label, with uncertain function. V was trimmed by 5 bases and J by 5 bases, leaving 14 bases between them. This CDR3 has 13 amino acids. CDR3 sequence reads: CARRRTGHDEQYF. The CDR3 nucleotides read TGTGCCAGAAGGAGAACAGGTCACGACGAGCAGTACTTC.

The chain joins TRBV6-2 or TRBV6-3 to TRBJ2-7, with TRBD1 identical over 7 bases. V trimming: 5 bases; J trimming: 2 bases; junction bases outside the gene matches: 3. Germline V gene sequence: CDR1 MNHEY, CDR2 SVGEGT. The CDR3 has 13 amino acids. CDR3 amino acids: CASSKGQPYEQYF. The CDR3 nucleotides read TGTGCCAGCAGTAAGGGACAGCCCTACGAGCAGTACTTC.

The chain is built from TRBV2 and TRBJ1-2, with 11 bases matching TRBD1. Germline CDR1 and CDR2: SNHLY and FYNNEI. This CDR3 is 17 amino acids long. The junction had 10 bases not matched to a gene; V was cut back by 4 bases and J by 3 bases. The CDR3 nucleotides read TGTGCCAGCAGTGGTCCCTCCGGGACAGGGGGTTACTATGGCTACACCTTC. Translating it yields CASSGPSGTGGYYGYTF.

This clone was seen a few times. CDR3 DNA sequence: TGCAGCGCCCGGACAGGGGGGGATGAAAAACTGTTTTTT. It translates to CSARTGGDEKLFF. The V gene is TRBV29-1, the J gene TRBJ1-4; 10 positions match TRBD1. Germline CDR1 reads SQVTM; CDR2 reads ANQGSEA. V shed 7 bases, J shed 6 bases, and the junction held 5 bases outside the gene matches. The CDR3 length is 13 residues. Full variable domain (remainder filled in from reference TRBV29-1 and TRBJ1-4): SAVISQKPSRDICQRGTSLTIQCQVDSQVTMMFWYRQQPGQSLTLIATANQGSEATYESGFVIDKFPISRPNLTFSTLTVSNMSPEDSSIYLCSARTGGDEKLFFGSGTQLSVL.

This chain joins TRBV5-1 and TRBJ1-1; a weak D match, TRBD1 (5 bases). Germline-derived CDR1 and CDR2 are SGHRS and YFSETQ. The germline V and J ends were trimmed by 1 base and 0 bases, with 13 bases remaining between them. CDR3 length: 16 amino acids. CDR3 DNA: TGCGCCAGCAGCTTGCTCGGGGGAGGGGTGAACACTGAAGCTTTCTTT. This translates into CASSLLGGGVNTEAFF.

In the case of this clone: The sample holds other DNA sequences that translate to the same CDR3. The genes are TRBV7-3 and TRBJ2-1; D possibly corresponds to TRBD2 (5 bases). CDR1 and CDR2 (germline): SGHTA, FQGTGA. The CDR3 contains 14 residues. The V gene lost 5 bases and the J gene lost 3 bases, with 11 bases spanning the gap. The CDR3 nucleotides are TGTGCCAGCAGCAGCAGCCGGGACTACAATGAGCAGTTCTTC. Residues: CASSSSRDYNEQFF.

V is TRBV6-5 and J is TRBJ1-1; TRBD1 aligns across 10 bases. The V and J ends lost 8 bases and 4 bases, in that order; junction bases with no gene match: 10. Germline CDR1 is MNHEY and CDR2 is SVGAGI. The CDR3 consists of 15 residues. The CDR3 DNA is TGTGCCAGCGTAGACAGGGGGCAGGGTGGCACTGAAGCTTTCTTT. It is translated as CASVDRGQGGTEAFF.

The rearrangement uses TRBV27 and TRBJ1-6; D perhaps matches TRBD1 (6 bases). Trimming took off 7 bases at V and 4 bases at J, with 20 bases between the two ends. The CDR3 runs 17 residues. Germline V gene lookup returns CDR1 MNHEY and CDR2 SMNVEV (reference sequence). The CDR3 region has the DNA TGTGCCAGCAAAGGAACAGGGAGCCCCGCTTATAATTCACCCCTCCACTTT. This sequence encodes CASKGTGSPAYNSPLHF.

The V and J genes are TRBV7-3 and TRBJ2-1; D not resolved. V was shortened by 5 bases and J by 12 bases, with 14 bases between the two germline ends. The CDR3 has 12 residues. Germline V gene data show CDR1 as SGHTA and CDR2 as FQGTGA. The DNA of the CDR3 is TGTGCCAGCAGCCTACCTGGCTCTAGGCAGTTCTTC. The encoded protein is CASSLPGSRQFF. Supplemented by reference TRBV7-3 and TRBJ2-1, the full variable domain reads GAGVSQTPSNKVTEKGKYVELRCDPISGHTALYWYRQSLGQGPEFLIYFQGTGAADDSGLPNDRFFAVRPEGSVSTLKIQRTERGDSAVYLCASSLPGSRQFFGPGTRLTVL.